This T cell receptor (beta chain) was sequenced during a study of blood T cell repertoires in COVID-19. Whole-study context: PBMCs, B-cell-depleted T cells, or T cells provided the cDNA or gDNA that made up the material.

This clone was detected a few times. Authors' methods: Amplification of reference gene primers provided the estimated nucleated cell counts. Generated by immunoSEQ multiplex PCR, the TCRdb table keeps only in-frame clones and is missing some. V and J calls and clone size are as listed in that table; D and trimming were resolved from the DNA. This sample yields 290,000 or so clones, of which roughly 80% are seen a single time; roughly 4.7% belongs to the top ten. Individuals aged roughly 18 to 100 years were recruited from 24 US areas. Cohort allocation depended upon clinical history that participants reported. CDR1 and CDR2 (germline): SGHAT, FQNNGV. This CDR3 comprises 15 residues. J lost 3 bases, V lost 5 bases, and 5 bases had no gene match.

The source material was PBMCs or T cells enriched from blood (not recorded which). The receptor comes from a man aged 40-55 years who had been exposed to COVID-19. The V call is TRBV11-2, the J call TRBJ2-1, with 9 bases that match TRBD2. The CDR3 spells CASSPGLAVYNEQFF. Here the CDR3 DNA reads TGTGCCAGCAGCCCGGGACTAGCAGTCTACAATGAGCAGTTCTTC.